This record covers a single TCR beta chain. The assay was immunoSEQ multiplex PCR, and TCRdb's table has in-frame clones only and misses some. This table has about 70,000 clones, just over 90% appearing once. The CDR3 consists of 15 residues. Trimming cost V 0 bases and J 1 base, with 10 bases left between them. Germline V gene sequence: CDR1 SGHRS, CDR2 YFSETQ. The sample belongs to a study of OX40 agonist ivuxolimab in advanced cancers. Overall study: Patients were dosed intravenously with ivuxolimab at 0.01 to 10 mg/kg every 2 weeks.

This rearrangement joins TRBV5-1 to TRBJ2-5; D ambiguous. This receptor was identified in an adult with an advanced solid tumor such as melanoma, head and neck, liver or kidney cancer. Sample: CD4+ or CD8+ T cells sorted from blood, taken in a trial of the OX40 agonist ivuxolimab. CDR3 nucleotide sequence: TGCGCCAGCAGCTTGGACGGCAGGCCCCAAGAGACCCAGTACTTC. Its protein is CASSLDGRPQETQYF.